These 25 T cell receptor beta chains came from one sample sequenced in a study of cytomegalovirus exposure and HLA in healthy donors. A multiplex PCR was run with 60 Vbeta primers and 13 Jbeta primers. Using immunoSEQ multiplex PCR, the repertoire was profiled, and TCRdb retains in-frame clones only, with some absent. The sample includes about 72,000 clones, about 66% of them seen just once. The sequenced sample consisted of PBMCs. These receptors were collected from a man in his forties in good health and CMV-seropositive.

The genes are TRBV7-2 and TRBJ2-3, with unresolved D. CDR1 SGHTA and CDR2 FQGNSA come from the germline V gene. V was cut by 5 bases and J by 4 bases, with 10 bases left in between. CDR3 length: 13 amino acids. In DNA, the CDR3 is TGTGCCAGCAGCCTTATTTCGGCAGATACGCAGTATTTT. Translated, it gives CASSLISADTQYF.

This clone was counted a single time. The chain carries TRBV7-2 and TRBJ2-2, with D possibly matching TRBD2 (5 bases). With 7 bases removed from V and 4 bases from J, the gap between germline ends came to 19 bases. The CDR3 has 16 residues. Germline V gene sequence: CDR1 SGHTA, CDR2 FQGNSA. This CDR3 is CASIPPTGISTGELFF. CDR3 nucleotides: TGTGCCAGCATCCCCCCGACGGGGATCAGCACCGGGGAGCTGTTTTTT.

The CDR3 loop is CATQARDRDYTF. The CDR3 bases are TGTGCCACCCAAGCCCGGGACAGGGACTACACCTTC. The chain has TRBV19 and TRBJ1-2, with 9 bases lining up with TRBD1. Germline trimming cut 10 bases from V and 10 bases from J; bases unmatched to any gene: 10. The CDR3 length is 12 residues. Germline values: CDR1 LNHDA, CDR2 SQIVND (reference sequence).

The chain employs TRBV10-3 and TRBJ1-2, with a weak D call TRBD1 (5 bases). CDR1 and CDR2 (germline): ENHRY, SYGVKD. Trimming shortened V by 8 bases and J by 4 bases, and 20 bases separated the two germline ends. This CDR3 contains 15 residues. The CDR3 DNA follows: TGTGCCATCTTGTACGAGGCAGGGAATTTCTATGGCTACACCTTC. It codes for CAILYEAGNFYGYTF.

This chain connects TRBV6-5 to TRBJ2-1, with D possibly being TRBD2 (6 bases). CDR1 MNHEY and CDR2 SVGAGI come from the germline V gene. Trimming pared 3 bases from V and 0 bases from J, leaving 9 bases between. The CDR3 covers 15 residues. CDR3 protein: CASSYGGSSYNEQFF. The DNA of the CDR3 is TGTGCCAGCAGTTATGGGGGGAGCTCCTACAATGAGCAGTTCTTC.

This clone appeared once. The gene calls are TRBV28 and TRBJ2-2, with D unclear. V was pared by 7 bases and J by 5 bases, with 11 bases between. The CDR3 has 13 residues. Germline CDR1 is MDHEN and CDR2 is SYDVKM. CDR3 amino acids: CASIQAATGELFF. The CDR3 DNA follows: TGTGCCAGCATCCAGGCCGCGACCGGGGAGCTGTTTTTT. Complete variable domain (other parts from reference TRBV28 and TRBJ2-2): DVKVTQSSRYLVKRTGEKVFLECVQDMDHENMFWYRQDPGLGLRLIYFSYDVKMKEKGDIPEGYSVSREKKERFSLILESASTNQTSMYLCASIQAATGELFFGEGSRLTVL.

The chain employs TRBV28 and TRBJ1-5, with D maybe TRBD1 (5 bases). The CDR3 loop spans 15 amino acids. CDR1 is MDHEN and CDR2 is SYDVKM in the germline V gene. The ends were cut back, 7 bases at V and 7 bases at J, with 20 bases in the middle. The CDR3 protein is CASMKGRARGQPQHF. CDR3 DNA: TGTGCCAGCATGAAAGGCAGGGCTCGGGGGCAGCCCCAGCATTTT.

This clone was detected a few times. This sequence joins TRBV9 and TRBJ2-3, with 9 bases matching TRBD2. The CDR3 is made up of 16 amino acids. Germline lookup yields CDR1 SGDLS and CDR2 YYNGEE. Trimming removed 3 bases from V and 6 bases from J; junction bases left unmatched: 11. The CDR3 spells CASSATGRGGRDTQYF. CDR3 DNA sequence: TGTGCCAGCAGCGCCACTGGGCGGGGGGGCCGGGATACGCAGTATTTT.

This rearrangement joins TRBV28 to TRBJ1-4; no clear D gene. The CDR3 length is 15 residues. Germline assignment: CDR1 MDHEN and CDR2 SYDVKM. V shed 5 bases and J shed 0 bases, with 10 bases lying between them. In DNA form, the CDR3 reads TGTGCCAGCAGTAGCTTGGTCGCAACTAATGAAAAACTGTTTTTT. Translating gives CASSSLVATNEKLFF.

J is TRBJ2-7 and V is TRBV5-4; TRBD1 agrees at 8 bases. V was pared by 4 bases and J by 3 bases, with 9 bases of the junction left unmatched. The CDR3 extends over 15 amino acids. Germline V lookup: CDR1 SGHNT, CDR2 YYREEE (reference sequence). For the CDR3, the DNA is TGTGCCAGCAGCGGGGGCGGGACAGGATTCTACGAGCAGTACTTC. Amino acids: CASSGGGTGFYEQYF.

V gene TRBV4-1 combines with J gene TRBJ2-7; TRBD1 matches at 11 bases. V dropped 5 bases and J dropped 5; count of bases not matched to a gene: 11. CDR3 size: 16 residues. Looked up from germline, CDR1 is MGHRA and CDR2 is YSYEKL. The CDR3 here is CASSALGGQGDHEQYF. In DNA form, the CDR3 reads TGCGCCAGCAGCGCATTGGGGGGACAGGGGGACCACGAGCAGTACTTC.

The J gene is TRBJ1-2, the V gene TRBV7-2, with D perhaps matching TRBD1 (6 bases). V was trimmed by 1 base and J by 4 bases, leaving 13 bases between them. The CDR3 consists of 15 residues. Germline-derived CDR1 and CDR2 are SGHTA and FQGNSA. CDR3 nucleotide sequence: TGTGCCAGCAGCTTAGGGACAACAGGGACCTATGGCTACACCTTC. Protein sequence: CASSLGTTGTYGYTF.

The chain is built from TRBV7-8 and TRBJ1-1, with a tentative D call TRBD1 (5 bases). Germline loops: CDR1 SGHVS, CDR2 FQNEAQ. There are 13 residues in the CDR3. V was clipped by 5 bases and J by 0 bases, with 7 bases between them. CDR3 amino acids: CASSTDMNTEAFF. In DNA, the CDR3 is TGTGCCAGCAGCACGGACATGAACACTGAAGCTTTCTTT.

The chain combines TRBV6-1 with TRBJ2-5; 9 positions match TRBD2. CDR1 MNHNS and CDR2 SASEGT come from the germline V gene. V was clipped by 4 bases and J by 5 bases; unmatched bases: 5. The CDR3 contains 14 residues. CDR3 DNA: TGTGCCAGCAGTGCGGGACTAGCCTCCGAGACCCAGTACTTC. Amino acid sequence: CASSAGLASETQYF.

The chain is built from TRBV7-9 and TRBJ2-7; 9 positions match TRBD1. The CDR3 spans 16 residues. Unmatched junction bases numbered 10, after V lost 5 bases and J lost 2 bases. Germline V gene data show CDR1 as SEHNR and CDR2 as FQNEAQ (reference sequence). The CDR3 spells CASSPLRDRVAYEQYF. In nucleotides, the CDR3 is TGTGCCAGCAGCCCCCTTCGGGACAGGGTAGCCTACGAGCAGTACTTC.

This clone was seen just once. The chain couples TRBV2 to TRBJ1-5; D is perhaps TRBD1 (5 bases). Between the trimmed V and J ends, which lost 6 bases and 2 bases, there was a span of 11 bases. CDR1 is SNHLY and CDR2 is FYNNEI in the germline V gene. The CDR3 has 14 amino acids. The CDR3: CASRGDSGNQPQHF. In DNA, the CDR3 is TGTGCCAGCAGAGGTGACAGTGGCAATCAGCCCCAGCATTTT. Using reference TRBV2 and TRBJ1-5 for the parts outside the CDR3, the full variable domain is EPEVTQTPSHQVTQMGQEVILRCVPISNHLYFYWYRQILGQKVEFLVSFYNNEISEKSEIFDDQFSVERPDGSNFTLKIRSTKLEDSAMYFCASRGDSGNQPQHFGDGTRLSIL.

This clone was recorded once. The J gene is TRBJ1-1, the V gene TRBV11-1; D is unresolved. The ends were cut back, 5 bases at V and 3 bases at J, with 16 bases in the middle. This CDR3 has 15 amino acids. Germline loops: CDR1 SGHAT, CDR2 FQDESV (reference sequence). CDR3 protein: CASSGYPGTDTEAFF. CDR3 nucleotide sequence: TGTGCCAGCAGCGGATACCCGGGTACGGACACTGAAGCTTTCTTT.

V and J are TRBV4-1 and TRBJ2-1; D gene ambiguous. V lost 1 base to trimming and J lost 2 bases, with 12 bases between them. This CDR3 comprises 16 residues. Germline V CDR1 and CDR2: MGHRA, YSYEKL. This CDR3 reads CASSQASVAAYNEQFF. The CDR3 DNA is TGCGCCAGCAGCCAAGCTTCCGTAGCTGCCTACAATGAGCAGTTCTTC.

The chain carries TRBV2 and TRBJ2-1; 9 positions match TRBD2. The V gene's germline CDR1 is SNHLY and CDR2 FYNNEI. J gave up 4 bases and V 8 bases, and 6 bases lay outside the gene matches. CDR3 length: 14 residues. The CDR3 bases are TGTGCCAGCGGAAGCGGGGGGCGTTACAATGAGCAGTTCTTC. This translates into CASGSGGRYNEQFF.

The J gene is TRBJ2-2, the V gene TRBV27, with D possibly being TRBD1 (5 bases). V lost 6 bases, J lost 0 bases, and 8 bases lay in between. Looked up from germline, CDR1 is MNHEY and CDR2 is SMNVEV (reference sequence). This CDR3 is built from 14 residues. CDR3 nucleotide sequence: TGTGCCAGCAGGACAGCTACGAACACCGGGGAGCTGTTTTTT. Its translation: CASRTATNTGELFF.

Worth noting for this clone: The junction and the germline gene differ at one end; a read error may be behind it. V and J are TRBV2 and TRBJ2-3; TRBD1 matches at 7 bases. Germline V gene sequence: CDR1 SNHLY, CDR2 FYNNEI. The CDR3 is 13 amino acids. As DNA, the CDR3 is TGTGCCACCCACGGGACAGAGCACAGATCTGTGCATTTT. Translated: CATHGTEHRSVHF.

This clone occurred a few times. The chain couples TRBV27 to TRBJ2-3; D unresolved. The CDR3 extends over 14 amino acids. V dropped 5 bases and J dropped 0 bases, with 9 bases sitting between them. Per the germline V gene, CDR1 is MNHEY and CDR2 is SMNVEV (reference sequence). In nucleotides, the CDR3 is TGTGCCAGCAGTGCTTTTGCGAGCACAGATACGCAGTATTTT. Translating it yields CASSAFASTDTQYF.

The CDR3 sequence: CASSPGQPRGEAFF. The CDR3 DNA reads as TGTGCCAGCAGCCCGGGACAGCCGAGAGGGGAAGCTTTCTTT. The rearrangement links TRBV6-5 to TRBJ1-1; 7 positions match TRBD1. The CDR3 consists of 14 residues. V was pared by 6 bases and J by 8 bases, with 12 bases of the junction left unmatched. Per the germline V gene, CDR1 is MNHEY and CDR2 is SVGAGI.

In DNA, the CDR3 is TGTGCCAGCAGTTACAGTTTAGTCGAGCAGTACTTC. Translation: CASSYSLVEQYF. The genes are TRBV2 and TRBJ2-7; D is unclear. The length of the CDR3 is 12 residues. The V gene lost 5 bases and the J gene lost 6 bases, with 11 bases spanning the gap. Germline assignment: CDR1 SNHLY and CDR2 FYNNEI. Complete variable domain (other parts from reference TRBV2 and TRBJ2-7): EPEVTQTPSHQVTQMGQEVILRCVPISNHLYFYWYRQILGQKVEFLVSFYNNEISEKSEIFDDQFSVERPDGSNFTLKIRSTKLEDSAMYFCASSYSLVEQYFGPGTRLTVT.

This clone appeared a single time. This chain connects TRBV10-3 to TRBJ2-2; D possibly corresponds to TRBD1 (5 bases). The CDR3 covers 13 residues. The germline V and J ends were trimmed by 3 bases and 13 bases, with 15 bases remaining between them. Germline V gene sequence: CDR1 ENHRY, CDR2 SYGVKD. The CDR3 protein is CAISDSDPRGLFF. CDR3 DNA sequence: TGTGCCATCAGTGATTCAGACCCTAGGGGGCTGTTTTTT.